Here is one T cell receptor (beta chain) with its context. This sample stems from a study of blood T cell repertoires in COVID-19. Study details: Italy, Spain and the United States were the sources of the convalescent and acute COVID-19 samples.

This CDR3 is built from 14 residues. The ends lost 5 bases at V and 9 bases at J; junction bases unmatched: 7. Germline CDR1 LNHDA, CDR2 SQIVND (reference sequence). Authors' data handling: The authors estimated nucleated cell counts from reference gene primer amplification. TCRdb's table, derived via immunoSEQ multiplex PCR, lists solely in-frame clones and lacks some. D and trimming come from the DNA, and the V and J calls and clone size come from that table. The data hold approximately 140,000 clones, with around 83% observed a single time. This TCR was recovered from a woman in her sixties or seventies with acute or convalescent COVID-19. Sequenced sample: peripheral blood. The chain is built from TRBV19 and TRBJ1-6, with 7 bases fitting TRBD1. The CDR3 reads CASSVRQGGSPLHF. As DNA, the CDR3 is TGTGCCAGTAGTGTAAGACAGGGAGGTTCACCCCTCCACTTT.